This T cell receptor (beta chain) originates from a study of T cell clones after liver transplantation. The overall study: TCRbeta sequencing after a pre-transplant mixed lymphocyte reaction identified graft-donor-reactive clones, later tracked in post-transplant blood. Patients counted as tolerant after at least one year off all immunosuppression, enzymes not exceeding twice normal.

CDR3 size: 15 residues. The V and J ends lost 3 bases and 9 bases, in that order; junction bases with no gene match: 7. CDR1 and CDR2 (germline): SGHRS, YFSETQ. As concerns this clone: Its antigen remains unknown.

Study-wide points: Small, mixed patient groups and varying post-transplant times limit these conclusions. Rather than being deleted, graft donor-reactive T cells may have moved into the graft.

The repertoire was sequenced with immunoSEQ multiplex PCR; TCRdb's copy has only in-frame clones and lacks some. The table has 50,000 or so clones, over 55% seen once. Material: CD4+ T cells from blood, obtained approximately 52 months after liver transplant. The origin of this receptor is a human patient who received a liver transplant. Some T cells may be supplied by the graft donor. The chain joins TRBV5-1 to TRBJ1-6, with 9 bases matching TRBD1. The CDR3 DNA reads TGCGCCAGCAGCTCAGGGACAGGGAGCGGTTCACCCCTCCACTTT. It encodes CASSSGTGSGSPLHF.